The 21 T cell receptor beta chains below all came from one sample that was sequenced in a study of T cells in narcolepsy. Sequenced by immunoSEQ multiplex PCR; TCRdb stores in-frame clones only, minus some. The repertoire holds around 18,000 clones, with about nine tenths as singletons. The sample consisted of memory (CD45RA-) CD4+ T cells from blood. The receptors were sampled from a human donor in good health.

CDR3 DNA sequence: TGTGCCAGCAGCTTAGTTAGCAGGGGAGGCGAGACCCAGTACTTC. Protein product: CASSLVSRGGETQYF. This chain connects TRBV7-2 to TRBJ2-5; D assignment may be TRBD1 or TRBD2 (6 bases each). Germline lookup yields CDR1 SGHTA and CDR2 FQGNSA. The CDR3 consists of 15 residues. Trimming removed 1 base from V and 5 bases from J, with 14 bases in between. Supplemented by reference TRBV7-2 and TRBJ2-5, the full variable domain reads GAGVSQSPSNKVTEKGKDVELRCDPISGHTALYWYRQSLGQGLEFLIYFQGNSAPDKSGLPSDRFSAERTGGSVSTLTIQRTQQEDSAVYLCASSLVSRGGETQYFGPGTRLLVL.

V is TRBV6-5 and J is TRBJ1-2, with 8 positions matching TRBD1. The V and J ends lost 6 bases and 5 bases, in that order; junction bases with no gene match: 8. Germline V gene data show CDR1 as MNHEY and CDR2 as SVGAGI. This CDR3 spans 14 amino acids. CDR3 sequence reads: CASSMRQGLYGYTF. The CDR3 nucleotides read TGTGCCAGCAGCATGAGACAGGGGCTATATGGCTACACCTTC.

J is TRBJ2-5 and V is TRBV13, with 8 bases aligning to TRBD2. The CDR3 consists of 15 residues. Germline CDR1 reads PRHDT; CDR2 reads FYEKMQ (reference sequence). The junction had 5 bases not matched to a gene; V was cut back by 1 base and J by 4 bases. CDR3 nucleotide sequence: TGTGCCAGCAGCTTAGTTACGGGAGGGGTAGAGACCCAGTACTTC. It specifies CASSLVTGGVETQYF. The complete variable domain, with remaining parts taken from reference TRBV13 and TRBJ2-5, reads AAGVIQSPRHLIKEKRETATLKCYPIPRHDTVYWYQQGPGQDPQFLISFYEKMQSDKGSIPDRFSAQQFSDYHSELNMSSLELGDSALYFCASSLVTGGVETQYFGPGTRLLVL.

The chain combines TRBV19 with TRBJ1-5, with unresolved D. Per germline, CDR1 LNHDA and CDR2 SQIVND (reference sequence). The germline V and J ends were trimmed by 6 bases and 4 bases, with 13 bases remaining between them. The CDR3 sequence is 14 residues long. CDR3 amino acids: CASRRQDWNQPQHF. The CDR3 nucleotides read TGTGCCAGTAGGAGGCAGGACTGGAATCAGCCCCAGCATTTT.

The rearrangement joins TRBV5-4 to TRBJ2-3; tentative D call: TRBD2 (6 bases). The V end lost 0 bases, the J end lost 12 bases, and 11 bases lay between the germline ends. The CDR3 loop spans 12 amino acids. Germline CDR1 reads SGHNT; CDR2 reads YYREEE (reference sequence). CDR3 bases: TGTGCCAGCAGCTTGGCGGGAGTTTCACAGTATTTT. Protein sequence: CASSLAGVSQYF.

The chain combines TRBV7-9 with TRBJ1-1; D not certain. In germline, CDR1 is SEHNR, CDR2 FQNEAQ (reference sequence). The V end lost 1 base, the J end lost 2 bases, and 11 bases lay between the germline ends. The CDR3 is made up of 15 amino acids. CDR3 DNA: TGTGCCAGCAGCTTAGTCTCGGGGAAAAACACTGAAGCTTTCTTT. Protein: CASSLVSGKNTEAFF.

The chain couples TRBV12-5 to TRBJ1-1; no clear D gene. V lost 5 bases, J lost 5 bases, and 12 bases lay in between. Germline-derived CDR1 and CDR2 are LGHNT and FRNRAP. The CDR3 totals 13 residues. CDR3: CASGTETGTEAFF. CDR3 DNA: TGTGCTAGTGGTACCGAGACGGGGACTGAAGCTTTCTTT.

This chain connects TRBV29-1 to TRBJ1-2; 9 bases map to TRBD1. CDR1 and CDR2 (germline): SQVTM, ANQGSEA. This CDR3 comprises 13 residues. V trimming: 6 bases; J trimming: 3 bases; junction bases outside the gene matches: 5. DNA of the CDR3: TGCAGCGTCACCGGGACAGGGCACTATGGCTACACCTTC. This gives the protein CSVTGTGHYGYTF. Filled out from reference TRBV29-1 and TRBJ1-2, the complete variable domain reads SAVISQKPSRDICQRGTSLTIQCQVDSQVTMMFWYRQQPGQSLTLIATANQGSEATYESGFVIDKFPISRPNLTFSTLTVSNMSPEDSSIYLCSVTGTGHYGYTFGSGTRLTVV.

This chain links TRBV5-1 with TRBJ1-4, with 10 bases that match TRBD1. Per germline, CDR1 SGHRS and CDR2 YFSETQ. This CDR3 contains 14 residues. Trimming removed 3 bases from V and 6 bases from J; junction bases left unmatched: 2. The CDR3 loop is CASSSGTGDEKLFF. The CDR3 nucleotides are TGCGCCAGCAGCTCCGGGACAGGGGATGAAAAACTGTTTTTT.

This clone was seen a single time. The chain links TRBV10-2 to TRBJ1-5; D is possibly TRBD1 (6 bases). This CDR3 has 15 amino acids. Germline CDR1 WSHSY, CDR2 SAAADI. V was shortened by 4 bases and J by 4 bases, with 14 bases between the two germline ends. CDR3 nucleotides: TGCGCCAGCAGTGTTACAGGGATGGGGAATCAGCCCCAGCATTTT. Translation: CASSVTGMGNQPQHF.

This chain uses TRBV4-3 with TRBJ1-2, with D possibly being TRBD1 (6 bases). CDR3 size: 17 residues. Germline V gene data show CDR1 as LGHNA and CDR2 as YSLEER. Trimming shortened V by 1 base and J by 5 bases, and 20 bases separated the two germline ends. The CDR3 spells CASSQATGHSTSYGYTF. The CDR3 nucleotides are TGCGCCAGCAGCCAAGCAACGGGACACTCCACCTCTTATGGCTACACCTTC.

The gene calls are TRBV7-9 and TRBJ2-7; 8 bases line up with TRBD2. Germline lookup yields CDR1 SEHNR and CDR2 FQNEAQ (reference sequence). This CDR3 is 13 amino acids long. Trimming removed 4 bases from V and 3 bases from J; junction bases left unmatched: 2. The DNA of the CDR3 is TGTGCCAGCAGCTCGAGCGGGAGCTACGAGCAGTACTTC. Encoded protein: CASSSSGSYEQYF.

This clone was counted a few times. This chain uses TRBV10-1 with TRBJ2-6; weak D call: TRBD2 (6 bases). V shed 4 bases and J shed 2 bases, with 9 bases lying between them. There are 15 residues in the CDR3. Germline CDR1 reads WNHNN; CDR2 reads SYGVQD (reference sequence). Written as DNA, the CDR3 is TGCGCCAGCAGTGCGGGGACTCCTGGGGCCAACGTCCTGACTTTC. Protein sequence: CASSAGTPGANVLTF.

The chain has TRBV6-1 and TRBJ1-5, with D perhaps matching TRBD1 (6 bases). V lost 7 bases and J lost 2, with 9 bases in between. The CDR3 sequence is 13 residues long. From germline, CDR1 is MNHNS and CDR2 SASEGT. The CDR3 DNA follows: TGTGCCAGCATGGCAGGGGGCAATCAGCCCCAGCATTTT. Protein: CASMAGGNQPQHF.

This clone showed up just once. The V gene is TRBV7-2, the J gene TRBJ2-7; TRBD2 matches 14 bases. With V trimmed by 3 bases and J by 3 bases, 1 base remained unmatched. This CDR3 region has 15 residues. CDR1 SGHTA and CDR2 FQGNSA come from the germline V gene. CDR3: CASSLGLAGVYEQYF. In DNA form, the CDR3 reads TGTGCCAGCAGCTTGGGACTAGCGGGAGTCTACGAGCAGTACTTC.

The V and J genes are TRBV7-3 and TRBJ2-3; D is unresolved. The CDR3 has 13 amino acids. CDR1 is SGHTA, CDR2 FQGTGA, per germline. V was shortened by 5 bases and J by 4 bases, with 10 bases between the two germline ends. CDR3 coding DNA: TGTGCCAGCAGCCTATTTTATTCAGATACGCAGTATTTT. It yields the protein CASSLFYSDTQYF.

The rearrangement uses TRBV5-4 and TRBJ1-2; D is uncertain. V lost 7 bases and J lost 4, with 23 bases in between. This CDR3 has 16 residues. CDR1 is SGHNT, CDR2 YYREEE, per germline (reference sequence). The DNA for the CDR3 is TGTGCCAGCGGAGCCTCCATACCAGGAAAGACCTATGGCTACACCTTC. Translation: CASGASIPGKTYGYTF. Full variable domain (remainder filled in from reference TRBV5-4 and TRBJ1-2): ETGVTQSPTHLIKTRGQQVTLRCSSQSGHNTVSWYQQALGQGPQFIFQYYREEENGRGNFPPRFSGLQFPNYSSELNVNALELDDSALYLCASGASIPGKTYGYTFGSGTRLTVV.

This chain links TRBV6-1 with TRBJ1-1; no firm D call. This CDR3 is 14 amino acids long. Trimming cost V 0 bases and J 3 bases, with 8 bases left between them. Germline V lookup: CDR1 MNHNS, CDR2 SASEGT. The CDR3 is CASSEAGQDTEAFF. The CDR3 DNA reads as TGTGCCAGCAGTGAAGCTGGGCAGGACACTGAAGCTTTCTTT.

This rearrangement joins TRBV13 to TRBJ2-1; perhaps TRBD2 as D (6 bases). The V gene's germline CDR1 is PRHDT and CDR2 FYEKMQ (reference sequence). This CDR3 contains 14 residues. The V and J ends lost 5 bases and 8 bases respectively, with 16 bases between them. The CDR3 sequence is CASSEIRPGDEQFF. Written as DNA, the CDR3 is TGTGCCAGCAGCGAAATTCGACCGGGGGATGAGCAGTTCTTC.

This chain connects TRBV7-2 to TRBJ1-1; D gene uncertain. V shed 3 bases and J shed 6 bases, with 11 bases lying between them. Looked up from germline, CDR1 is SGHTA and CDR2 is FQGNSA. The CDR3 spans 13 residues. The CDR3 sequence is CASSFRNGPEAFF. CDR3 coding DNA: TGTGCCAGCAGCTTCAGGAATGGCCCTGAAGCTTTCTTT.

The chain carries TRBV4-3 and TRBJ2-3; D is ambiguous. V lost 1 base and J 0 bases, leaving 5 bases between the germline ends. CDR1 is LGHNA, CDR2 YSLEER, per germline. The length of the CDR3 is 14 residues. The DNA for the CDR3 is TGCGCCAGCAGCCAAGTAGGGAGCACAGATACGCAGTATTTT. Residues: CASSQVGSTDTQYF.